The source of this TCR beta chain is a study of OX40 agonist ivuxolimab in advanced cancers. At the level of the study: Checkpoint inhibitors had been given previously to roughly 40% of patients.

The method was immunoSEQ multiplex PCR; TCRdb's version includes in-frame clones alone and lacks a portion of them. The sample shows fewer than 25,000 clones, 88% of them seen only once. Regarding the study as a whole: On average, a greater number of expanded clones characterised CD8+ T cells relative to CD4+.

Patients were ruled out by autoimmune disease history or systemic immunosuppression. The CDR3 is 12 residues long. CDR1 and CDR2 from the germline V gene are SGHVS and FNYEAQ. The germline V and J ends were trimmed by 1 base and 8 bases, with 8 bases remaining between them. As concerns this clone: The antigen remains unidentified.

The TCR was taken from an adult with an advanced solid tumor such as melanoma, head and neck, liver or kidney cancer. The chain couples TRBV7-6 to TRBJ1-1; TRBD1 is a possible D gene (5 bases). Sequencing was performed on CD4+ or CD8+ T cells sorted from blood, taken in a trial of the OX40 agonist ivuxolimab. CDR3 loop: CASSLVGGEAFF. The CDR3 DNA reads TGTGCCAGCAGCTTAGTGGGGGGAGAAGCTTTCTTT. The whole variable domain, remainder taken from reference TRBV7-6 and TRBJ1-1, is GAGVSQSPRYKVTKRGQDVALRCDPISGHVSLYWYRQALGQGPEFLTYFNYEAQQDKSGLPNDRFSAERPEGSISTLTIQRTEQRDSAMYRCASSLVGGEAFFGQGTRLTVV.